The source of this T cell receptor (beta chain) is a study of CD8 T cells in ankylosing spondylitis. As regards this clonotype: What it binds is not known.

MiXCR was run by TCRdb on the 5' RACE reads, yielding one entry per CDR3 protein. Here the sample spans 250,000 or so distinct CDR3 sequences, roughly 18% being singletons. Broader study findings: Disease-linked clones bore a CD8+ phenotype and were relatively rare in peripheral blood.

This receptor was identified in a male donor with ankylosing spondylitis or in good health (not recorded which). The sequenced sample consisted of blood, either unsorted or a sorted T cell fraction (not recorded which).

This CDR3 is CASSQGGPLTFEDTQYF. DNA of the CDR3: TGCGCCAGCAGCCAAGGGGGACCTCTGACGTTTGAGGATACGCAGTATTTT. The chain links TRBV4-3 to TRBJ2-3, with D perhaps TRBD1 or TRBD2 (5 bases each). CDR1 and CDR2 from the germline V gene are LGHNA and YSLEER. The V end lost 1 base, the J end lost 6 bases, and 20 bases lay between the germline ends. CDR3 length equals 17 residues.